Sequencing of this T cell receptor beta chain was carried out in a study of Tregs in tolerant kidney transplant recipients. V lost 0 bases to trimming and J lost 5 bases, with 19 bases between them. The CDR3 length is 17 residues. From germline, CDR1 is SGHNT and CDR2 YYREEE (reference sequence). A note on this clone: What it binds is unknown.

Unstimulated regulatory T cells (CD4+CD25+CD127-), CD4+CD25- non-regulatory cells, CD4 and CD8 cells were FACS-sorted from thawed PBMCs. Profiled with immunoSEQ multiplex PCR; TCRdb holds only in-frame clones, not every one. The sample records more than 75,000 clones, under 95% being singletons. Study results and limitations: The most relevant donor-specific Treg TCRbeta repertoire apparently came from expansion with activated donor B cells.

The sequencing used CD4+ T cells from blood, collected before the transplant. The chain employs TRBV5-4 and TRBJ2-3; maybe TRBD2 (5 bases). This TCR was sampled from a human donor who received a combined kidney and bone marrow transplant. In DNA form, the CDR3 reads TGTGCCAGCAGCTTGGATGAGATTGCTAGCTTCAGAGATACGCAGTATTTT. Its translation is CASSLDEIASFRDTQYF. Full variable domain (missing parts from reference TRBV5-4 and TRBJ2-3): ETGVTQSPTHLIKTRGQQVTLRCSSQSGHNTVSWYQQALGQGPQFIFQYYREEENGRGNFPPRFSGLQFPNYSSELNVNALELDDSALYLCASSLDEIASFRDTQYFGPGTRLTVL.